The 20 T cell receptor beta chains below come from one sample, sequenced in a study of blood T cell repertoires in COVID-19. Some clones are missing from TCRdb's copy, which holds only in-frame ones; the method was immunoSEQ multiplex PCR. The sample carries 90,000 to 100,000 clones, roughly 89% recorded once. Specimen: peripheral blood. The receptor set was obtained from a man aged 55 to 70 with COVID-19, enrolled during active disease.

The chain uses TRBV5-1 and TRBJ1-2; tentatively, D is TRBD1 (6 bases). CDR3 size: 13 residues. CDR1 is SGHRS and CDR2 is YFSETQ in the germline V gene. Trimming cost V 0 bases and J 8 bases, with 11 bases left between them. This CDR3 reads CASSLAGVRGYTF. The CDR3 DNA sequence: TGCGCCAGCAGCTTGGCAGGGGTGCGCGGCTACACCTTC.

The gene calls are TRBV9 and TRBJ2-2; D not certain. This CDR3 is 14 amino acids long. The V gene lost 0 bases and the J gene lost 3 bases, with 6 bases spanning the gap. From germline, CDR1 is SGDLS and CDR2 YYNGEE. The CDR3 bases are TGTGCCAGCAGCGTAGAGGCGGACACCGGGGAGCTGTTTTTT. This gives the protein CASSVEADTGELFF.

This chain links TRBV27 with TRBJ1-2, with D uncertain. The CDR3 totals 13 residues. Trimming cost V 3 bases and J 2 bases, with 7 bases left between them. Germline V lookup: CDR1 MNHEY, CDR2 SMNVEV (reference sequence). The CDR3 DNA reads TGTGCCAGCAGTTTCCGGGGAAACTATGGCTACACCTTC. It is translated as CASSFRGNYGYTF.

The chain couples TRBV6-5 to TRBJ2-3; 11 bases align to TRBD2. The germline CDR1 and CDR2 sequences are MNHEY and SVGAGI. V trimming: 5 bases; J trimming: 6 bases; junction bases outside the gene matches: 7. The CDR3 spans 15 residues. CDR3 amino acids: CASSLLAGETDTQYF. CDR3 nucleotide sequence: TGTGCCAGCAGTCTACTAGCGGGAGAGACTGATACGCAGTATTTT.

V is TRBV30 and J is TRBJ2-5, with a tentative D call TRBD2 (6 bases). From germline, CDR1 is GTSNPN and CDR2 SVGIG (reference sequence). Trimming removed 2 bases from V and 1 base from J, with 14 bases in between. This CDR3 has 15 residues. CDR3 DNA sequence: TGTGCCTGGAGTCCCCGAGGAGGGGCCCAAGAGACCCAGTACTTC. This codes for CAWSPRGGAQETQYF.

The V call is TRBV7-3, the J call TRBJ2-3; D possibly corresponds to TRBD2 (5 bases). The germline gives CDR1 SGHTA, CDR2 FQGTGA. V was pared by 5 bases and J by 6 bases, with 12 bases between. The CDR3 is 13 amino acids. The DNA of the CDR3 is TGTGCCAGCAGCCCTATCGGGATGGATACGCAGTATTTT. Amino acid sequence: CASSPIGMDTQYF.

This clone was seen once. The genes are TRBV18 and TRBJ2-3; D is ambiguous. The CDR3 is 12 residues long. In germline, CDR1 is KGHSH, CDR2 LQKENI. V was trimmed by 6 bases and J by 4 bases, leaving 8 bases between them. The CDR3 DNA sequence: TGTGCCAGCTCGCGCGGAGCAGATACGCAGTATTTT. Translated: CASSRGADTQYF.

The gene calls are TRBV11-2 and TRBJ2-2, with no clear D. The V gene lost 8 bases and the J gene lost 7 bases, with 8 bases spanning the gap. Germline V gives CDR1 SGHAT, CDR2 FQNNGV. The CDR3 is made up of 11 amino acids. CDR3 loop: CASQSFGELFF. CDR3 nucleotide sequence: TGTGCCAGCCAAAGCTTCGGGGAGCTGTTTTTT.

CDR3 in amino acids: CASSPGGLAGVGGELFF. As DNA, the CDR3 is TGTGCCAGTAGTCCGGGGGGACTAGCGGGTGTGGGCGGGGAGCTGTTTTTT. The chain employs TRBV19 and TRBJ2-2, with 12 nucleotides matching TRBD2. Germline CDR1 and CDR2: LNHDA and SQIVND (reference sequence). The CDR3 loop spans 17 amino acids. Unmatched junction bases numbered 11, after V lost 5 bases and J lost 7 bases.

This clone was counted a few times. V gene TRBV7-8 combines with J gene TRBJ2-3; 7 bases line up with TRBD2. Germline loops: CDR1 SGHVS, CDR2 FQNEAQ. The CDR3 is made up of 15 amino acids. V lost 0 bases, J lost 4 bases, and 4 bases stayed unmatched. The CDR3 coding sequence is TGTGCCAGCAGCTTAGCGGGAGGGCCCTCAGATACGCAGTATTTT. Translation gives CASSLAGGPSDTQYF.

The CDR3 loop reads CASSLSRRGLHQPQHF. The CDR3, as DNA: TGTGCCAGTAGTCTCTCTCGAAGAGGACTGCATCAGCCCCAGCATTTT. The chain recombines TRBV19 with TRBJ1-5; D gene uncertain. Germline V gives CDR1 LNHDA, CDR2 SQIVND (reference sequence). The CDR3 consists of 16 residues. The V and J ends lost 5 bases and 5 bases respectively, with 19 bases between them. Supplemented by reference TRBV19 and TRBJ1-5, the full variable domain reads DGGITQSPKYLFRKEGQNVTLSCEQNLNHDAMYWYRQDPGQGLRLIYYSQIVNDFQKGDIAEGYSVSREKKESFPLTVTSAQKNPTAFYLCASSLSRRGLHQPQHFGDGTRLSIL.

The chain's CDR3 is CASSTTGRGDSGNTIYF. CDR3 nucleotide sequence: TGTGCCAGCAGTACAACCGGCCGGGGGGACTCTGGAAACACCATATATTTT. V is TRBV25-1 and J is TRBJ1-3; TRBD1 might be the D (5 bases). Per germline, CDR1 MGHDK and CDR2 SYGVNS. This CDR3 contains 17 residues. Trimming removed 5 bases at V and 0 bases at J, with 17 bases between.

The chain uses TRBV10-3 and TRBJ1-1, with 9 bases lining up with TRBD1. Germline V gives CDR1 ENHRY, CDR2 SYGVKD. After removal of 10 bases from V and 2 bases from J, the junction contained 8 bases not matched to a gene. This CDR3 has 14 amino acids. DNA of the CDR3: TGTGCCACCGTGCCACAGGGGGCCAACACTGAAGCTTTCTTT. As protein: CATVPQGANTEAFF.

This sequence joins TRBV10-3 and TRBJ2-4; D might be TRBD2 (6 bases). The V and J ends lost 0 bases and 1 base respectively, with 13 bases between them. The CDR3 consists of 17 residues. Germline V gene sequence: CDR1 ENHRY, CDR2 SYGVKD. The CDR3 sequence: CAISESTGVRAKNIQYF. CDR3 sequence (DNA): TGTGCCATCAGTGAGTCGACGGGAGTGCGGGCCAAAAACATTCAGTACTTC.

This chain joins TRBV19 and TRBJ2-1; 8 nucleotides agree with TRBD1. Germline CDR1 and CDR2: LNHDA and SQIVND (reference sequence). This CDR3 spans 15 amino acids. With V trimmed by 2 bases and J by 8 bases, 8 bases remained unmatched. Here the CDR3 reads CASSISGQGTHEQFF. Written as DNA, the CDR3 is TGTGCCAGTAGTATATCCGGACAGGGTACTCATGAGCAGTTCTTC.

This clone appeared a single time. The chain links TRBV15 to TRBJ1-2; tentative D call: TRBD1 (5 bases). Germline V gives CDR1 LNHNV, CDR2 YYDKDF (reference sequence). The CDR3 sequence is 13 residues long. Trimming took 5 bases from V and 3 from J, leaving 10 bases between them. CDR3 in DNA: TGTGCCACCAGCCGGCCGACAGACTATGGCTACACCTTC. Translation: CATSRPTDYGYTF.

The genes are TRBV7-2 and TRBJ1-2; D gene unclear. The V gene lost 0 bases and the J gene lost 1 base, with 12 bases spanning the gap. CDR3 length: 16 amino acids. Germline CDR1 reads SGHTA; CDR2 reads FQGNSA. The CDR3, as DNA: TGTGCCAGCAGCTTAGCGCTCCAGACACTTAACTATGGCTACACCTTC. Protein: CASSLALQTLNYGYTF.

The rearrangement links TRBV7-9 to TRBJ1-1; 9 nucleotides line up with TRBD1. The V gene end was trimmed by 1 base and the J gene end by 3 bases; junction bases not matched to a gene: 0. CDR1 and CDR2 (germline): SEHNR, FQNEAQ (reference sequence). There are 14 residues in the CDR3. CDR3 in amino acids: CASSLGTGDTEAFF. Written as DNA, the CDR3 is TGTGCCAGCAGCTTAGGGACAGGGGACACTGAAGCTTTCTTT.

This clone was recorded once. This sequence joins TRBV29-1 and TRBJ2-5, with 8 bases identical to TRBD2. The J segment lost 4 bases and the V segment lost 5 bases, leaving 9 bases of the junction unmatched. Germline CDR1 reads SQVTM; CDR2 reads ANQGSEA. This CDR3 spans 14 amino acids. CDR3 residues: CSVSGGFKGETQYF. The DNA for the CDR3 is TGCAGCGTTAGCGGGGGATTCAAGGGAGAGACCCAGTACTTC.

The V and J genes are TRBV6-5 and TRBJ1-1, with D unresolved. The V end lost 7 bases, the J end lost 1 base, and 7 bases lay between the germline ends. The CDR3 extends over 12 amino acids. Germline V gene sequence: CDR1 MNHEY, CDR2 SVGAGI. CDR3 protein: CASTPGNTEAFF. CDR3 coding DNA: TGTGCCAGCACCCCCGGGAACACTGAAGCTTTCTTT.